This T cell receptor beta chain was identified during a study of blood T cell repertoires in COVID-19. As handled by the study authors: Scientists estimated how many nucleated cells there were by amplifying reference gene primers. Sequencing used immunoSEQ multiplex PCR; TCRdb keeps in-frame clones, though not all of them. V and J calls and clone size come straight from that table; D and trimming were deduced from the DNA. The table records about 120,000 clones, 85% to 90% of them present only once. V was pared by 0 bases and J by 2 bases, with 11 bases between. CDR1 LNHNV and CDR2 YYDKDF come from the germline V gene (reference sequence). The CDR3 sequence is 15 residues long.

Sequencing input: peripheral blood. This clonotype originated in a man at least 80 years old with active or convalescent COVID-19. V gene TRBV15 combines with J gene TRBJ2-7; unclear D gene. CDR3 sequence reads: CATSREPGRAYEQYF. The CDR3, as DNA: TGTGCCACCAGCAGAGAGCCCGGTAGAGCCTACGAGCAGTACTTC.